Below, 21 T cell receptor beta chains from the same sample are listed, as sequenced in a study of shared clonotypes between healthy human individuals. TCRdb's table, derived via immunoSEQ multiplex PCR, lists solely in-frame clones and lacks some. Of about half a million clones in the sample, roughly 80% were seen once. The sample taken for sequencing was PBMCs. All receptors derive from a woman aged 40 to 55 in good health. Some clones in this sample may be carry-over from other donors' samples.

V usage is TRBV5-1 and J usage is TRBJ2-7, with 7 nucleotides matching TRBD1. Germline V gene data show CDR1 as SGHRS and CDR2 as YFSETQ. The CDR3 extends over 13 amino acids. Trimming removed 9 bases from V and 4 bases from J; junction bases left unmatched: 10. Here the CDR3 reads CATSLGTEYEQYF. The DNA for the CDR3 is TGCGCCACTTCTCTCGGGACAGAATACGAGCAGTACTTC.

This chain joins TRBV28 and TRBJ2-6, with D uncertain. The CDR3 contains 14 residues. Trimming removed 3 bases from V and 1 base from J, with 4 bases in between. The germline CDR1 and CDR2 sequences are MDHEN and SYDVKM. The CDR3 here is CASSFRSGANVLTF. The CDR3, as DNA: TGTGCCAGCAGTTTTCGGTCTGGGGCCAACGTCCTGACTTTC.

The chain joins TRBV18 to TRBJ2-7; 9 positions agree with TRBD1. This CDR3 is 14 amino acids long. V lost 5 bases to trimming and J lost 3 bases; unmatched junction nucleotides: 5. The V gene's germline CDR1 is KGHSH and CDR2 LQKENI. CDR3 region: CASSTGTGFYEQYF. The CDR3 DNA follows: TGTGCCAGCTCAACCGGGACAGGGTTCTACGAGCAGTACTTC.

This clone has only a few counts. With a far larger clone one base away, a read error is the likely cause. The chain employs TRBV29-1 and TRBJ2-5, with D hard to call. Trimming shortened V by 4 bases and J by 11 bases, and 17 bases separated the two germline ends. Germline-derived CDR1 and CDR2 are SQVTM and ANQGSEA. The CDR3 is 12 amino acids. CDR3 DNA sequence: TGCAGCGTTGCGGCCCACGGTTACGGGCAGTACTTC. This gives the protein CSVAAHGYGQYF.

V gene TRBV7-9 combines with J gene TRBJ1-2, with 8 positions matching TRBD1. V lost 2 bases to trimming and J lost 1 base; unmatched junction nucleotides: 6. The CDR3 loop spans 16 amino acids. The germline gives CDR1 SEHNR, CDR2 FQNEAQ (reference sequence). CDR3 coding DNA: TGTGCCAGCAGCTTAAAGGAGGGACAGGTTAACTATGGCTACACCTTC. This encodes CASSLKEGQVNYGYTF.

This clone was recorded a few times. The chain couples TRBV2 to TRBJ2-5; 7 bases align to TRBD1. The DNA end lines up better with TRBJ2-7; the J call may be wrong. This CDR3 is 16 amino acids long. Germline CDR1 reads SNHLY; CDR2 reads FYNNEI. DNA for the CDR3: TGTGCCAGCAGTCCCAACCAACGGACAGGCCGCAGCGAGCAGTACTTC. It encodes CASSPNQRTGRSEQYF.

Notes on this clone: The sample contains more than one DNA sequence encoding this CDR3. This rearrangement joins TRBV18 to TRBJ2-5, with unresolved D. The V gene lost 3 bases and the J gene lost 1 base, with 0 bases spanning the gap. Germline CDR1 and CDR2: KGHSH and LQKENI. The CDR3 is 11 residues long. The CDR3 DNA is TGTGCCAGCTCACCCCAAGAGACCCAGTACTTC. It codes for CASSPQETQYF.

The CDR3 nucleotides are TGTGCCAGCAGCTTAGCAGGAGAGGTCCCCCAAGAGACCCAGTACTTC. Translated, it gives CASSLAGEVPQETQYF. The V and J genes are TRBV7-9 and TRBJ2-5; D gene ambiguous. The germline V and J ends were trimmed by 0 bases and 1 base, with 12 bases remaining between them. Germline assignment: CDR1 SEHNR and CDR2 FQNEAQ (reference sequence). This CDR3 contains 16 residues.

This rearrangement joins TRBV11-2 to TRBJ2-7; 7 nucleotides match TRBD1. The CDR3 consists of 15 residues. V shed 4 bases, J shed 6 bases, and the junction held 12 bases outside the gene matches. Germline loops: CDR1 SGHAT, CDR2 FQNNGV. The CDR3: CASSSLRDRTAEQYF. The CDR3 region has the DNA TGTGCCAGCAGCTCCCTCCGGGACAGAACTGCCGAGCAGTACTTC.

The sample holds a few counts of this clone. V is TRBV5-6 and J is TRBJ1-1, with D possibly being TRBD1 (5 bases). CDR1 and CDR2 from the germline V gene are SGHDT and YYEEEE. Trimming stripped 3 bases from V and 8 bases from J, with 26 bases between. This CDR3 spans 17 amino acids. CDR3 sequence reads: CASSSRQGGMGLGEAFF. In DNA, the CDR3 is TGTGCCAGCAGCTCGCGCCAGGGAGGGATGGGGTTAGGGGAAGCTTTCTTT.

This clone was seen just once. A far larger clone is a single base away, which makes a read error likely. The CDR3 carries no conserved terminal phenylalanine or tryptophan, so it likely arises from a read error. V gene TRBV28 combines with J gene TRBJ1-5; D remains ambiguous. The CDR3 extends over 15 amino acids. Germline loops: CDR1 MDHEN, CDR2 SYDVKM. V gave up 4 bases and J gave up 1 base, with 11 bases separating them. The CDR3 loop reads CASSSVSGSNQPQHS. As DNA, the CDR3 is TGTGCCAGCAGTTCAGTCTCAGGCAGCAATCAGCCCCAGCATTCT.

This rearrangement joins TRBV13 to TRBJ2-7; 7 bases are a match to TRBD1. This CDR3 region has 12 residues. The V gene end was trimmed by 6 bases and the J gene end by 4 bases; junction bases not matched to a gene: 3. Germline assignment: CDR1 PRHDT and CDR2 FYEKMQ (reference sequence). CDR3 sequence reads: CASSQQGYEQYF. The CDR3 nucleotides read TGTGCCAGCAGTCAACAGGGGTACGAGCAGTACTTC.

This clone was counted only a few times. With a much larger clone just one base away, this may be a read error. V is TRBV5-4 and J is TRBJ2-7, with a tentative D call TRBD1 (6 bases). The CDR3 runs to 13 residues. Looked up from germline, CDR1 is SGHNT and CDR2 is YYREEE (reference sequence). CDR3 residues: CASSSDSSYERYF. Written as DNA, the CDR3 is TGTGCCAGCAGCTCGGACAGCTCCTACGAGCGGTACTTC.

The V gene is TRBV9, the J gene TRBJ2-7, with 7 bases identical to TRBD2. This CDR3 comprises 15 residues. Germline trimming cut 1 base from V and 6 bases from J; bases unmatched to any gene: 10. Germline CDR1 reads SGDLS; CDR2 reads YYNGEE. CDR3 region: CASSVTWSGEGEQYF. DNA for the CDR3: TGTGCCAGCAGCGTAACCTGGTCGGGGGAGGGCGAGCAGTACTTC.

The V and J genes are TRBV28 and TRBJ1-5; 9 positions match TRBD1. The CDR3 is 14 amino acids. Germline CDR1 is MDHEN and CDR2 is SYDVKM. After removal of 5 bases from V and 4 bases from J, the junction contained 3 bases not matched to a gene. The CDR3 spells CASSAGQGNQPQHF. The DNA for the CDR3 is TGTGCCAGCAGTGCGGGACAGGGAAATCAGCCCCAGCATTTT.

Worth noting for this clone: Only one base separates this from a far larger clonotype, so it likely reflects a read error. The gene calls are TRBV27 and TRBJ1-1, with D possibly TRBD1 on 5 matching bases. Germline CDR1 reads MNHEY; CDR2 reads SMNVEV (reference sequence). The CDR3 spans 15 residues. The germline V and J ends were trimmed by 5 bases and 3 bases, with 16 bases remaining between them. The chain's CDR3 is CASSPRGRHYTEAFF. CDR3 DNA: TGTGCCAGCAGTCCTCGGGGCAGGCACTACACTGAAGCTTTCTTT.

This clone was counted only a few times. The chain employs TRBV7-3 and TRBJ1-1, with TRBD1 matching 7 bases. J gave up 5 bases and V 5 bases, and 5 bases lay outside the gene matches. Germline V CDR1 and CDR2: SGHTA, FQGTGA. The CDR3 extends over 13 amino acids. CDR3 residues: CASSLGTATEAFF. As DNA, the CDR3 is TGTGCCAGCAGCCTAGGGACAGCAACTGAAGCTTTCTTT.

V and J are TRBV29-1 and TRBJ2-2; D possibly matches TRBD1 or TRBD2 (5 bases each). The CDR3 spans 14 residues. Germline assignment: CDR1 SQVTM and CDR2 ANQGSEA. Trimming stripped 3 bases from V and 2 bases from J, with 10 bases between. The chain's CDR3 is CSVEGTANTGELFF. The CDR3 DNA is TGCAGCGTTGAGGGGACCGCCAACACCGGGGAGCTGTTTTTT.

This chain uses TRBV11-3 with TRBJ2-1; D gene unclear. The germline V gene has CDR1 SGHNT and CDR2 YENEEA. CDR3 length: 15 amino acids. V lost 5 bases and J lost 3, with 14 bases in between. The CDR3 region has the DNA TGTGCCAGCAGCGCCGTAGGGCTTCACTACAATGAGCAGTTCTTC. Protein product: CASSAVGLHYNEQFF.

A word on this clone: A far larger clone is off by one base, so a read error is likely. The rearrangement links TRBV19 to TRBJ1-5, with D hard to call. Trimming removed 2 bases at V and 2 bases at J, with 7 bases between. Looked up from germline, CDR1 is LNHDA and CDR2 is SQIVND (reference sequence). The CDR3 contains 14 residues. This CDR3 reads CASSILGGNQPQHF. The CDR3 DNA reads TGTGCCAGTAGTATATTAGGTGGCAATCAGCCCCAGCATTTT.

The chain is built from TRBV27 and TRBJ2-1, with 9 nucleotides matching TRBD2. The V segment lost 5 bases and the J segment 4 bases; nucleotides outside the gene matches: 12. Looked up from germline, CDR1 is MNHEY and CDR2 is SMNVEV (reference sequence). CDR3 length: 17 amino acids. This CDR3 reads CASSTVLAGTPYNEQFF. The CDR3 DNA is TGTGCCAGCAGTACCGTACTAGCGGGTACCCCATACAATGAGCAGTTCTTC.